This is a list of T cell receptor beta chains from one sample in a study of blood T cell repertoires in COVID-19. Produced via immunoSEQ multiplex PCR; TCRdb's table is partial and in-frame only. The table has 250,000 to 300,000 clones, 86% seen once. Sequencing was done on a sample of peripheral blood. Receptors originate from a young man with active or convalescent COVID-19. Both conserved end residues are part of each CDR3. Fields, in order: V gene, J gene, D gene, clone size, CDR3 length, CDR3 DNA, CDR3 protein. A D gene is named only where the DNA matches it firmly. Rows may omit the clone size; those that give it use once, few, many or a size class.

V: TRBV30; J: TRBJ1-6; D: TRBD1; size: NA; length: 13; DNA: TGTGCCCAAAACCGGGACAGCAATTCACCCCTCCACTTT; CDR3: CAQNRDSNSPLHF
V: TRBV29-1; J: TRBJ1-1; D: TRBD1; size: NA; length: 12; DNA: TGCAGCGCCACGACAGGGGGCACTGAAGCTTTCTTT; CDR3: CSATTGGTEAFF
V: TRBV25-1; J: TRBJ1-4; D: TRBD1; size: NA; length: 18; DNA: TGTGCCAGCAGTGAATCGACAGGGCCTACTACGTGGGATGAAAAACTGTTTTTT; CDR3: CASSESTGPTTWDEKLFF
V: TRBV13; J: TRBJ1-1; D: TRBD1; size: NA; length: 21; DNA: TGTGCCAGCAGCTCTAACCGCCGCCGTCGGACAGGTAAAGACGTGAACACTGAAGCTTTCTTT; CDR3: CASSSNRRRRTGKDVNTEAFF
V: TRBV10-3; J: TRBJ1-1; D: NA; size: NA; length: 15; DNA: TGTGCCATCAGTGACTTGACGGAGGGGAACACTGAAGCTTTCTTT; CDR3: CAISDLTEGNTEAFF
V: TRBV5-4; J: TRBJ1-5; D: NA; size: NA; length: 15; DNA: TGTGCCAGCAGCCTCGGAGGGACCGACAATCAGCCCCAGCATTTT; CDR3: CASSLGGTDNQPQHF
V: TRBV6-2/TRBV6-3; J: TRBJ1-2; D: TRBD1; size: NA; length: 16; DNA: TGTGCCAGCAGTCACCCGGGACAGGGGGCGCGGTATGGCTACACCTTC; CDR3: CASSHPGQGARYGYTF
V: TRBV6-5; J: TRBJ2-5; D: TRBD1; size: once; length: 15; DNA: TGTGCCAGCAGTTATGGACAGGGGTTTTGGGAGACCCAGTACTTC; CDR3: CASSYGQGFWETQYF
V: TRBV6-2/TRBV6-3; J: TRBJ1-1; D: NA; size: NA; length: 12; DNA: TGTGCCAGCAGCCGCCCGACAAAAGAAGCTTTCTTT; CDR3: CASSRPTKEAFF
V: TRBV2; J: TRBJ1-1; D: TRBD1; size: NA; length: 16; DNA: TGTGCCAGCAGTAAGCTGGGGGGACAGGGGATCTCTGAAGCTTTCTTT; CDR3: CASSKLGGQGISEAFF
V: TRBV6-1; J: TRBJ2-1; D: NA; size: NA; length: 16; DNA: TGTGCCAGCAGTGACTTAAAGCAGGGCTCCTACAATGAGCAGTTCTTC; CDR3: CASSDLKQGSYNEQFF
V: TRBV6-2/TRBV6-3; J: TRBJ1-5; D: NA; size: NA; length: 20; DNA: TGTGCCAGCAGTTACTCGATCCGGCAGGCCACCTCATCCCTCAATCAGCCCCAGCATTTT; CDR3: CASSYSIRQATSSLNQPQHF
V: TRBV30; J: TRBJ1-5; D: NA; size: NA; length: 13; DNA: TGTGCCTGGAGTTACAGGGACAATCAGCCCCAGCATTTT; CDR3: CAWSYRDNQPQHF
V: TRBV9; J: TRBJ2-2; D: TRBD2; size: NA; length: 15; DNA: TGTGCCAGCAGCGTAGGGTTCGGGGGGACCGGGGAGCTGTTTTTT; CDR3: CASSVGFGGTGELFF
V: TRBV2; J: TRBJ2-1; D: TRBD2; size: NA; length: 15; DNA: TGTGCCAGCAGTGGTGAGCGGGGGGTGAGGGATGAGCAGTTCTTC; CDR3: CASSGERGVRDEQFF
V: TRBV10-3; J: TRBJ2-7; D: NA; size: NA; length: 15; DNA: TGTGCCATCAGTGAGGAACAGGCGACCTCCTACGAGCAGTACTTC; CDR3: CAISEEQATSYEQYF
V: TRBV3-1/TRBV3-2; J: TRBJ1-3; D: NA; size: once; length: 18; DNA: TGTGCCAGCAGCCAAGTCGGGGGGGGGATTATCTCTGGAAACACCATATATTTT; CDR3: CASSQVGGGIISGNTIYF
V: TRBV10-1; J: TRBJ1-1; D: NA; size: NA; length: 14; DNA: TGCGCCAGCAGTGAGTCGTTCGGGACTTCTGAAGCTTTCTTT; CDR3: CASSESFGTSEAFF
V: TRBV5-1; J: TRBJ1-2; D: TRBD1; size: NA; length: 14; DNA: TGCGCCAGCAGCTTGGGACAGGGCACGGATGGCTACACCTTC; CDR3: CASSLGQGTDGYTF
V: TRBV3-1/TRBV3-2; J: TRBJ2-1; D: TRBD1; size: NA; length: 21; DNA: TGTGCCAGCAGCCAAGTTTGGTCAACTATACCGGGACAGGGGACCTACAATGAGCAGTTCTTC; CDR3: CASSQVWSTIPGQGTYNEQFF
V: TRBV29-1; J: TRBJ2-3; D: TRBD2; size: once; length: 17; DNA: TGCAGCGTTGTATCTTCGGCTAGCGGGGGGAGCACAGATACGCAGTATTTT; CDR3: CSVVSSASGGSTDTQYF
V: TRBV14; J: TRBJ1-5; D: NA; size: NA; length: 15; DNA: TGTGCCAGCAGCCAAGGAACCCAGGGGAATCAGCCCCAGCATTTT; CDR3: CASSQGTQGNQPQHF
V: TRBV19; J: TRBJ2-1; D: TRBD2; size: NA; length: 19; DNA: TGTGCCAGTAGTACTTCGACTAGCGGGGGGGTTTGGGAGTACAATGAGCAGTTCTTC; CDR3: CASSTSTSGGVWEYNEQFF
V: TRBV4-1; J: TRBJ2-2; D: TRBD1; size: NA; length: 16; DNA: TGCGCCAGCAGCCAAGGCCGGGACAGGTACACCGGGGAGCTGTTTTTT; CDR3: CASSQGRDRYTGELFF
V: TRBV3-1/TRBV3-2; J: TRBJ2-2; D: NA; size: NA; length: 14; DNA: TGTGCCAGCAGCCAAGTTATTAACACCGGGGAGCTGTTTTTT; CDR3: CASSQVINTGELFF
V: TRBV11-2; J: TRBJ1-5; D: TRBD1; size: NA; length: 19; DNA: TGTGCCAGCAGCCCTCCGGACAGGGGAGTGTTAGGAAGCAATCAGCCCCAGCATTTT; CDR3: CASSPPDRGVLGSNQPQHF
V: TRBV7-9; J: TRBJ2-6; D: TRBD1; size: NA; length: 19; DNA: TGTGCCAGCAGCTTCGCTAGGACAGGGGCGAGTTCTGGGGCCAACGTCCTGACTTTC; CDR3: CASSFARTGASSGANVLTF
V: TRBV5-1; J: TRBJ1-4; D: TRBD1; size: NA; length: 16; DNA: TGCGCCAGCAGCTTCGGGACAGTCCGGCGGAATGAAAAACTGTTTTTT; CDR3: CASSFGTVRRNEKLFF
V: TRBV5-6; J: TRBJ1-6; D: NA; size: NA; length: 16; DNA: TGTGCCAGCAGCGGCTCGACGGGGGTATATAATTCACCCCTCCACTTT; CDR3: CASSGSTGVYNSPLHF
V: TRBV30; J: TRBJ2-7; D: TRBD1; size: NA; length: 14; DNA: TGTGCCTGGAGTGGGGGGACAGGGGTCGCCGAGCAGTACTTC; CDR3: CAWSGGTGVAEQYF
V: TRBV9; J: TRBJ2-5; D: TRBD1; size: few; length: 15; DNA: TGTGCCAGCAGCGAGGGGACAGGGGTTGTGGAGACCCAGTACTTC; CDR3: CASSEGTGVVETQYF
V: TRBV13; J: TRBJ1-1; D: NA; size: NA; length: 13; DNA: TGTGCCAGCAGCCCGAGTGGTTTGTCTGAAGCTTTCTTT; CDR3: CASSPSGLSEAFF
V: TRBV5-8; J: TRBJ1-3; D: NA; size: NA; length: 14; DNA: TGTGCCAGCAGCTGGGGACTCTCTGGAAACACCATATATTTT; CDR3: CASSWGLSGNTIYF
V: TRBV19; J: TRBJ1-4; D: NA; size: NA; length: 13; DNA: TGTGCCAGTAGTCCACAGATTAATGAAAAACTGTTTTTT; CDR3: CASSPQINEKLFF
V: TRBV14; J: TRBJ1-2; D: NA; size: NA; length: 14; DNA: TGTGCCAGCAGCCAAGCACAGAGCTTCTATGGCTACACCTTC; CDR3: CASSQAQSFYGYTF
V: TRBV9; J: TRBJ2-1; D: TRBD2; size: NA; length: 15; DNA: TGTGCCAGCAGCGCTAGCGGGGTCTCCTACAATGAGCAGTTCTTC; CDR3: CASSASGVSYNEQFF
V: TRBV5-5; J: TRBJ1-3; D: NA; size: few; length: 18; DNA: TGTGCCAGCAGCTTGGTCCCTCGGGAAATGCGACACCGAAACACCATATATTTT; CDR3: CASSLVPREMRHRNTIYF
V: TRBV12-5; J: TRBJ2-1; D: TRBD2; size: NA; length: 16; DNA: TGTGCTAGTGGTTTGGTACATGGGACTAGACACAATGAGCAGTTCTTC; CDR3: CASGLVHGTRHNEQFF
V: TRBV7-9; J: TRBJ2-5; D: TRBD2; size: NA; length: 15; DNA: TGTGCCAGCAGCTTTCCTGGGGGGGTAGAAGAGACCCAGTACTTC; CDR3: CASSFPGGVEETQYF
V: TRBV6-2/TRBV6-3; J: TRBJ2-1; D: NA; size: NA; length: 19; DNA: TGTGCCAGCAGTACGTGGAGAGGGATGGGACTCGACACGAACAATGAGCAGTTCTTC; CDR3: CASSTWRGMGLDTNNEQFF
V: TRBV5-4; J: TRBJ1-1; D: TRBD1; size: NA; length: 16; DNA: TGTGCCACCACAACAGGGGCAGGGAAGGATCACACTGAAGCTTTCTTT; CDR3: CATTTGAGKDHTEAFF
V: TRBV30; J: TRBJ1-4; D: TRBD1; size: NA; length: 13; DNA: TGTGCCTGGAGAGGGGGCTGGAGTGAAAAACTGTTTTTT; CDR3: CAWRGGWSEKLFF
V: TRBV2; J: TRBJ2-1; D: NA; size: NA; length: 19; DNA: TGTGCCAGCAGACCCTCCATCGGGGGTATTGGGAGCTCCTACAATGAGCAGTTCTTC; CDR3: CASRPSIGGIGSSYNEQFF
V: TRBV2; J: TRBJ1-2; D: TRBD1; size: NA; length: 15; DNA: TGTGCCAGCAGTCCCGGGGAGACAGGGTTTCGAGGCTACACCTTC; CDR3: CASSPGETGFRGYTF
V: TRBV29-1; J: TRBJ1-2; D: NA; size: NA; length: 11; DNA: TGCAGCGTTGAGAGGGGGGGCGGCTACACCTTC; CDR3: CSVERGGGYTF
V: TRBV9; J: TRBJ1-2; D: NA; size: NA; length: 12; DNA: TGTGCCAGCAGCGCCGGCGGGGATGGCTACACCTTC; CDR3: CASSAGGDGYTF
V: TRBV5-4; J: TRBJ1-4; D: TRBD1; size: NA; length: 19; DNA: TGTGCCAGCAGCTTGGCCAGGGGGCAGGGGGCGTCGGCGAGTGAAAAACTGTTTTTT; CDR3: CASSLARGQGASASEKLFF
V: TRBV12-5; J: TRBJ2-1; D: NA; size: NA; length: 13; DNA: TGTGCTAGTGGTTATAACAGGGGGGGTGAGCAGTTCTTC; CDR3: CASGYNRGGEQFF
V: TRBV9; J: TRBJ2-3; D: NA; size: NA; length: 16; DNA: TGTGCCAGCAGCGTAGCGGGGAGCGGCAGCACAGATACGCAGTATTTT; CDR3: CASSVAGSGSTDTQYF
V: TRBV7-8; J: TRBJ1-1; D: NA; size: NA; length: 16; DNA: TGTGCCAGCAGCTTAGTCATTGCGGGGGAAGGCACTGAAGCTTTCTTT; CDR3: CASSLVIAGEGTEAFF
V: TRBV3-1/TRBV3-2; J: TRBJ2-7; D: NA; size: NA; length: 12; DNA: TGTGCCAGCAGCCTAGGGGGTTACGAGCAGTACTTC; CDR3: CASSLGGYEQYF
V: TRBV3-1/TRBV3-2; J: TRBJ1-6; D: NA; size: NA; length: 16; DNA: TGTGCCAGCTCAAGTATTGGAGGGGTCTTCGAGTCACCCCTCCACTTT; CDR3: CASSSIGGVFESPLHF
V: TRBV24-1; J: TRBJ2-1; D: TRBD1; size: once; length: 11; DNA: TGTGCCACCAGTGACCACAGGGGGCAGTTCTTC; CDR3: CATSDHRGQFF
V: TRBV5-5; J: TRBJ1-5; D: NA; size: NA; length: 14; DNA: TGTGCCAGCTCATCAACTGGGGGGGATCAGCCCCAGCATTTT; CDR3: CASSSTGGDQPQHF
V: TRBV7-9; J: TRBJ2-2; D: NA; size: NA; length: 16; DNA: TGTGCCAGCAGCTTAATGGGACTCGCGAACACCGGGGAGCTGTTTTTT; CDR3: CASSLMGLANTGELFF
V: TRBV20-1; J: TRBJ2-3; D: TRBD2; size: NA; length: 15; DNA: TGCAGTGCTAGTATGCTAGCGGGGGCTCTCGATACGCAGTATTTT; CDR3: CSASMLAGALDTQYF
V: TRBV7-9; J: TRBJ1-5; D: TRBD1; size: NA; length: 16; DNA: TGTGCCAGCAGCTTAGCCGGGACAGGGGCAGGCCAGCCCCAGCATTTT; CDR3: CASSLAGTGAGQPQHF